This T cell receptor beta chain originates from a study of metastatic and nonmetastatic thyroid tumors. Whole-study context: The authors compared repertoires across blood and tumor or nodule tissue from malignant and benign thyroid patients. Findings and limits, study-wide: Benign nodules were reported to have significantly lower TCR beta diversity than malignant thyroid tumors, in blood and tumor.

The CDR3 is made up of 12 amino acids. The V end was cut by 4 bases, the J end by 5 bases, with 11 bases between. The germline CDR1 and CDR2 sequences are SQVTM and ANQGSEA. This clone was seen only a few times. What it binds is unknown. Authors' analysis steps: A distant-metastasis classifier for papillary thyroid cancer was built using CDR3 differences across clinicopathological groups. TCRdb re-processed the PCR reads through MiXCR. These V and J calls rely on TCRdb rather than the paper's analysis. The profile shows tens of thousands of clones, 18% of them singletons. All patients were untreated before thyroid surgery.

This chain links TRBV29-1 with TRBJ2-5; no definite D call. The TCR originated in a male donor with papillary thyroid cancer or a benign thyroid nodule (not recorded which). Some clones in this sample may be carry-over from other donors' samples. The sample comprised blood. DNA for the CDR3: TGCAGCGTTGCGCTATTATCTGAGACCCAGTACTTC. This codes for CSVALLSETQYF.